One sample yielded the 2 T cell receptor beta chains listed below, sequenced in a study of cytotoxic CD8 clonotypes in ibrutinib-treated CLL. Sequenced by immunoSEQ multiplex PCR; TCRdb stores in-frame clones only, minus some. The sample records around 140,000 clones, 80% to 90% being singletons. The sample in question was PBMCs, obtained after 24 months of ibrutinib treatment. Receptors were obtained from a human donor with chronic lymphocytic leukemia.

The rearrangement uses TRBV2 and TRBJ1-2, with 7 nucleotides matching TRBD1. The trim removed 6 bases at V and 8 bases at J, leaving 12 bases unmatched. The length of the CDR3 is 14 residues. CDR1 and CDR2 from the germline V gene are SNHLY and FYNNEI. In nucleotides, the CDR3 is TGTGCCAGCAGCGGTAACAGGGGAGGAAGGGGCTACACCTTC. Translated, it gives CASSGNRGGRGYTF.

The CDR3 coding sequence is TGTGCCAGCAGTGTTACAGGGTATCGCACTGAAGCTTTCTTT. Translated, it gives CASSVTGYRTEAFF. The gene calls are TRBV28 and TRBJ1-1; a possible D gene is TRBD1 (6 bases). This CDR3 has 14 residues. Per germline, CDR1 MDHEN and CDR2 SYDVKM. Trimming left V 5 bases short and J 4 bases short, with 14 bases between.